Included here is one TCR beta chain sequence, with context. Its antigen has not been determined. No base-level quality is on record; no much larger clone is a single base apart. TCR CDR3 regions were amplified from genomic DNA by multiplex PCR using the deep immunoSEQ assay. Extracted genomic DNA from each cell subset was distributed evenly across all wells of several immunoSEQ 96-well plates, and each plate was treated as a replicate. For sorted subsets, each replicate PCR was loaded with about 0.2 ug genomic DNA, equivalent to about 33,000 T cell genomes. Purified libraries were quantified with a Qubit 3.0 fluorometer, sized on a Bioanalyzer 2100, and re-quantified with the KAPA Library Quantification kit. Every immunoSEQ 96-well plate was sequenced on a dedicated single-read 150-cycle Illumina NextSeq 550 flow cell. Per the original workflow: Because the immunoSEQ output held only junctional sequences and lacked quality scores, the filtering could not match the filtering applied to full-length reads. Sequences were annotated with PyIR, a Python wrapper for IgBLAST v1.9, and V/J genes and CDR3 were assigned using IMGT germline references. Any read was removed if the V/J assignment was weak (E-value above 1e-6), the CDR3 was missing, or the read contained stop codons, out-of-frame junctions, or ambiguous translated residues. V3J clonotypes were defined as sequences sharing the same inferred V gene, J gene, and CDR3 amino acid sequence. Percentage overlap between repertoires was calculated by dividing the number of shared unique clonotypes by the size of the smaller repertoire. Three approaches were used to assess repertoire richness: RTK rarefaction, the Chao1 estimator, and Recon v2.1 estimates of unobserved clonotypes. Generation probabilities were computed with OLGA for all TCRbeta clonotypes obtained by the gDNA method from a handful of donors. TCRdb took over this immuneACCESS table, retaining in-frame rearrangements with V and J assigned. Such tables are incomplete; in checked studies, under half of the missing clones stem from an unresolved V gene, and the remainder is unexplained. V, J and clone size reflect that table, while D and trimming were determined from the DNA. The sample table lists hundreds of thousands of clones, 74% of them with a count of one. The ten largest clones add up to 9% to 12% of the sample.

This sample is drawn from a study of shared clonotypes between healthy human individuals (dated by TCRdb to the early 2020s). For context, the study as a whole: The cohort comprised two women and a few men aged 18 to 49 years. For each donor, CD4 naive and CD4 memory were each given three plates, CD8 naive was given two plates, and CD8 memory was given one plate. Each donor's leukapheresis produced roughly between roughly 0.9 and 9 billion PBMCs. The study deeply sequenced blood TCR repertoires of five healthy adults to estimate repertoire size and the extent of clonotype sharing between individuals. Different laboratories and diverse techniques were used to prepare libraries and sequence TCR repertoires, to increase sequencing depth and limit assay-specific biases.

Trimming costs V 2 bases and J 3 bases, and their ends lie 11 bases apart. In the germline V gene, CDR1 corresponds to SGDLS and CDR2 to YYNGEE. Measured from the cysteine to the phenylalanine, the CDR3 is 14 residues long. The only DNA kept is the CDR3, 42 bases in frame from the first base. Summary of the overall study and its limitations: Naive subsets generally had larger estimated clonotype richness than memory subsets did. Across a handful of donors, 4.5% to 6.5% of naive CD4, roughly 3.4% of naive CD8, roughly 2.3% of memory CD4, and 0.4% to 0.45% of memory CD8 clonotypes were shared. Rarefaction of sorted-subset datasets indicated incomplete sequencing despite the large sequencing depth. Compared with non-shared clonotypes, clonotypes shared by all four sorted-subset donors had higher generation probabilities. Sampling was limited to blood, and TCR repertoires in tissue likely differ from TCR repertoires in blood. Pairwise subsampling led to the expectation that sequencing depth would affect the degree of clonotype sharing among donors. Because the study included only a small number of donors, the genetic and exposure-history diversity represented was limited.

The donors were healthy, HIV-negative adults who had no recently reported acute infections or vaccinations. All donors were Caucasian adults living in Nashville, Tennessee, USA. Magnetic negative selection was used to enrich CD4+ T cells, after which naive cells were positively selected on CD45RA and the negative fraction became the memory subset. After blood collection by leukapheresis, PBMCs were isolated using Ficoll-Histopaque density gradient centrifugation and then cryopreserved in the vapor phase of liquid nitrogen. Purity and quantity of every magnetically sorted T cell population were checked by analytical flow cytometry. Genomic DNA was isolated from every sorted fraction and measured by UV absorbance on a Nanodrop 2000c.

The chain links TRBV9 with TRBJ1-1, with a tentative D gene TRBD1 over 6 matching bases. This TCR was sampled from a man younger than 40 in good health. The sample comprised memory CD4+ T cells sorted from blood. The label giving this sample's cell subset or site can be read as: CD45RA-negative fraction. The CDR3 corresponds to CASSVTGMDTEAFF. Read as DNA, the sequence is TGTGCCAGCAGCGTCACAGGGATGGACACTGAAGCTTTCTTT.